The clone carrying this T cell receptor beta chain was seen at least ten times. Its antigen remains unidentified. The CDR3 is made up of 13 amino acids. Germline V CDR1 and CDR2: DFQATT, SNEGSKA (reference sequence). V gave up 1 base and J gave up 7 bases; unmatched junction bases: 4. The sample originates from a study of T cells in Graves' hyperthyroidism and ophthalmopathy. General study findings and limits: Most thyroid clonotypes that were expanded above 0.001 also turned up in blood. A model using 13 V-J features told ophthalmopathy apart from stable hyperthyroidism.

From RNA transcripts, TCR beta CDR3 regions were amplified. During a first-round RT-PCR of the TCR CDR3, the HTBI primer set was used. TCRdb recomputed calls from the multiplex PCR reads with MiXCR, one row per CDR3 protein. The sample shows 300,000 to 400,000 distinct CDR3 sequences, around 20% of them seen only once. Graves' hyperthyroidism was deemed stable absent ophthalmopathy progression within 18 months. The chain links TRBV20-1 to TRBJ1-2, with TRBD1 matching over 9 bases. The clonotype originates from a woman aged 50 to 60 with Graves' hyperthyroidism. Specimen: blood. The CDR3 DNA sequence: TGCAGTGCTAGAGGGGACAGGGCTGGTGGCTACACCTTC. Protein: CSARGDRAGGYTF.